Following are 6 T cell receptor beta chains from one sample sequenced in a study of molecular identifiers for immune sequencing clone quantification. One entry per CDR3 protein results from TCRdb running MiXCR on the PCR reads. The sample consists of over 550,000 distinct CDR3 sequences, 25% of them appearing once. The specimen sequenced was naive CD8+ T cells from blood, with Jurkat cell RNA spiked in. The subset denotes: FACS-sorted CD8+CD4-CCR7+CD45RA+ naive T cells. All receptors come from a human donor in good health. Some libraries in this study had Jurkat cell RNA spiked in.

This clonotype was recorded at least ten times. This rearrangement joins TRBV20-1 to TRBJ1-1; D remains unclear. Per the germline V gene, CDR1 is DFQATT and CDR2 is SNEGSKA (reference sequence). Trimming shortened V by 2 bases and J by 4 bases, and 11 bases separated the two germline ends. This CDR3 contains 13 residues. CDR3 in DNA: TGCAGTGCTAGAATAGGTACGGGCACTGAAGCTTTCTTT. It translates to CSARIGTGTEAFF.

The table lists this clonotype with many counts. The gene calls are TRBV29-1 and TRBJ2-7; TRBD1 is a possible D gene (6 bases). The CDR3 has 12 residues. From germline, CDR1 is SQVTM and CDR2 ANQGSEA. With 2 bases removed from V and 2 bases from J, the gap between germline ends came to 7 bases. In nucleotides, the CDR3 is TGCAGCGTTGAAACAGGGACCTACGAGCAGTACTTC. The encoded protein is CSVETGTYEQYF.

The V call is TRBV9, the J call TRBJ1-5; 9 nucleotides agree with TRBD1. CDR1 is SGDLS, CDR2 YYNGEE, per germline. Unmatched junction bases numbered 4, after V lost 5 bases and J lost 4 bases. The CDR3 loop spans 14 amino acids. CDR3 in amino acids: CASSGDRANQPQHF. DNA of the CDR3: TGTGCCAGCAGTGGGGACAGGGCAAATCAGCCCCAGCATTTT. Complete variable domain (other parts from reference TRBV9 and TRBJ1-5): DSGVTQTPKHLITATGQRVTLRCSPRSGDLSVYWYQQSLDQGLQFLIQYYNGEERAKGNILERFSAQQFPDLHSELNLSSLELGDSALYFCASSGDRANQPQHFGDGTRLSIL.

In its sample, this clonotype was seen a few times. V gene TRBV12-5 combines with J gene TRBJ2-7; D not certain. Germline V gene sequence: CDR1 LGHNT, CDR2 FRNRAP. Trimming stripped 7 bases from V and 4 bases from J, with 17 bases between. CDR3 length: 14 amino acids. The chain's CDR3 is CASATSLKSYEQYF. Here the CDR3 DNA reads TGTGCTAGTGCCACTTCGCTGAAGTCATACGAGCAGTACTTC.

This clonotype was seen at least ten times. The J gene is TRBJ2-7, the V gene TRBV30; 9 positions match TRBD1. Looked up from germline, CDR1 is GTSNPN and CDR2 is SVGIG (reference sequence). V gave up 2 bases and J gave up 2 bases; unmatched junction bases: 4. The CDR3 loop spans 14 amino acids. In DNA form, the CDR3 reads TGTGCCTGGAGTAGTGGACAGGGGCCCTACGAGCAGTACTTC. Protein: CAWSSGQGPYEQYF.

This clonotype turned up a few times. This may come from a read error, since a much larger clone is one base off. This chain connects TRBV28 to TRBJ1-5; D is ambiguous. Germline V gene sequence: CDR1 MDHEN, CDR2 SYDVKM. The CDR3 runs 14 residues. The CDR3 coding sequence is TGTGCCAGCACCATAGGGAGGTTCCATCAGCCCCTGCATTTT. Encoded protein: CASTIGRFHQPLHF. The full variable domain, rest sourced from reference TRBV28 and TRBJ1-5, is DVKVTQSSRYLVKRTGEKVFLECVQDMDHENMFWYRQDPGLGLRLIYFSYDVKMKEKGDIPEGYSVSREKKERFSLILESASTNQTSMYLCASTIGRFHQPLHFGDGTRLSIL.